This TCR beta chain came from a study of blood T cells in healthy people across ages. Trimming shortened V by 0 bases and J by 2 bases, and 11 bases separated the two germline ends. Germline CDR1 and CDR2: SGHTA and FQGNSA. The CDR3 spans 16 residues. Primers used in a second PCR of roughly 6 to 12 cycles were a sample-barcoded 5' primer and a J-beta primer mix. TCRdb reanalysed the 5' RACE reads using MiXCR and keeps one entry per CDR3 protein. This sample yields some 1,500,000 distinct CDR3 sequences, of which approximately 39% are seen a single time; over 3.5% belongs to the top ten. This rearrangement joins TRBV7-2 to TRBJ1-5, with D unclear. The TCR comes from a woman in her late teens or twenties in good health. Source material: blood. This CDR3 is CASSLADGYGNQPQHF. CDR3 DNA sequence: TGTGCCAGCAGCTTAGCGGACGGTTATGGCAATCAGCCCCAGCATTTT.